This TCR beta chain was sequenced in a study of T cell responses to AZD1222 COVID-19 vaccine. The germline V and J ends were trimmed by 2 bases and 3 bases, with 11 bases remaining between them. This CDR3 has 15 amino acids. Germline V lookup: CDR1 MNHEY, CDR2 SVGAGI. Sequencing used immunoSEQ multiplex PCR; TCRdb keeps in-frame clones, though not all of them. In the table there are more than 150,000 clones, about 90% of which are singletons. The material was peripheral blood, obtained on day 0 of AZD1222 vaccination. The V gene is TRBV6-5, the J gene TRBJ2-1, with D unresolved. The TCR comes from an adult in good health. This CDR3 is CASSYTREIYNEQFF. The CDR3 DNA sequence: TGTGCCAGCAGTTACACCAGAGAGATCTACAATGAGCAGTTCTTC.